These 5 T cell receptor beta chains share one sample of origin, sequenced in a study of shared clonotypes between healthy human individuals. TCRdb keeps only in-frame clones here, not all; method: immunoSEQ multiplex PCR. The sample has 400,000 to 500,000 clones, around 80% seen once. Specimen: PBMCs. The source of these receptors is a middle-aged woman in good health. Some clones in this sample may be carry-over from other donors' samples.

The chain recombines TRBV5-1 with TRBJ2-5; D unclear. The V end lost 1 base, the J end lost 2 bases, and 6 bases lay between the germline ends. The CDR3 is 13 residues long. Germline V gives CDR1 SGHRS, CDR2 YFSETQ. CDR3 amino acids: CASSLTAQETQYF. The CDR3 DNA sequence: TGCGCCAGCAGCTTGACTGCTCAAGAGACCCAGTACTTC.

V usage is TRBV7-2 and J usage is TRBJ1-2; tentatively, D is TRBD1 (6 bases). V shed 5 bases and J shed 5 bases, with 15 bases lying between them. The CDR3 runs 14 residues. CDR1 is SGHTA, CDR2 FQGNSA, per germline. CDR3 nucleotides: TGTGCCAGCAGCCGCCGGGGGGGGCCGTATGGCTACACCTTC. Protein: CASSRRGGPYGYTF. Supplemented by reference TRBV7-2 and TRBJ1-2, the full variable domain reads GAGVSQSPSNKVTEKGKDVELRCDPISGHTALYWYRQSLGQGLEFLIYFQGNSAPDKSGLPSDRFSAERTGGSVSTLTIQRTQQEDSAVYLCASSRRGGPYGYTFGSGTRLTVV.

Notes on this clone: Possible read error: a much larger clone is one base away. The chain employs TRBV28 and TRBJ1-2, with 10 bases lining up with TRBD1. The CDR3 has 15 residues. Germline V gene lookup returns CDR1 MDHEN and CDR2 SYDVKM. V shed 5 bases and J 7 bases; nucleotides not matched to a gene: 10. DNA of the CDR3: TGTGCCAGCAGTAAACCGGGACAGGGGAGGGTTGGCTACACCTTC. It specifies CASSKPGQGRVGYTF.

The V gene is TRBV28, the J gene TRBJ1-2, with TRBD1 matching over 11 bases. The germline V gene encodes CDR1 MDHEN and CDR2 SYDVKM. V trimming: 4 bases; J trimming: 8 bases; junction bases outside the gene matches: 9. CDR3 size: 15 residues. CDR3 nucleotides: TGTGCCAGCAGTTCCTCCGGACAGGGGGCGGGCGGCTACACCTTC. Encoded protein: CASSSSGQGAGGYTF.

The J gene is TRBJ1-2, the V gene TRBV7-2; 7 bases line up with TRBD1. The ends lost 5 bases at V and 6 bases at J; junction bases unmatched: 12. Looked up from germline, CDR1 is SGHTA and CDR2 is FQGNSA. This CDR3 spans 15 amino acids. The CDR3 sequence is CASSLPGGQVDGYTF. CDR3 nucleotides: TGTGCCAGCAGCCTACCAGGAGGACAGGTCGATGGCTACACCTTC.